This T cell receptor (beta chain) was sequenced for a study of blood T cell repertoires in COVID-19. The CDR3 runs 15 residues. Looked up from germline, CDR1 is MDHEN and CDR2 is SYDVKM. V was pared by 7 bases and J by 6 bases, with 19 bases between. This clone occurred many times. Measured with immunoSEQ multiplex PCR; TCRdb has only the in-frame clones, and not every one. This table holds about 73,000 clones, around 77% found once. The sequencing sample was made of peripheral blood. The receptor was derived from a man aged 65 to 85 with COVID-19, enrolled during active disease. The rearrangement joins TRBV28 to TRBJ1-5, with a possible D match to TRBD1 (6 bases). The CDR3 DNA sequence: TGTGCCAGCAAACAGGGTAAGGTTTCTGGTCAGCCCCAGCATTTT. As protein: CASKQGKVSGQPQHF.